Here is one T cell receptor beta chain with its context. Mismatch with germline at one junction end may stem from a read error. A second PCR of about 7 to 12 cycles used a sample-barcoded 5' primer and a J-beta primer mix. The authors tagged each cDNA molecule using a template-switch adaptor with 12 random nucleotides. TCRdb redid the calling of the 5' RACE reads with MiXCR, one entry per CDR3 protein. The profile covers about 1.6 million distinct CDR3 sequences, with about 31% appearing a single time and over 9% taken by the ten largest. The CDR3 loop spans 16 amino acids. CDR1 is DFQATT, CDR2 SNEGSKA, per germline (reference sequence). The data were taken from a study of blood T cells in healthy people across ages. At the level of the study: Roughly one uniquely barcoded beta molecule per two T cells was captured.

The V and J genes are TRBV20-1 and TRBJ2-3; 8 bases are shared with TRBD2. Sequencing input: blood. This receptor was obtained from a woman between 25 and 40 years old in good health. The CDR3 nucleotides are TGTAGTGCTGGATACAGACTAGCGTCTAGCACAGATACGCAGTATTTT. It yields the protein CSAGYRLASSTDTQYF.